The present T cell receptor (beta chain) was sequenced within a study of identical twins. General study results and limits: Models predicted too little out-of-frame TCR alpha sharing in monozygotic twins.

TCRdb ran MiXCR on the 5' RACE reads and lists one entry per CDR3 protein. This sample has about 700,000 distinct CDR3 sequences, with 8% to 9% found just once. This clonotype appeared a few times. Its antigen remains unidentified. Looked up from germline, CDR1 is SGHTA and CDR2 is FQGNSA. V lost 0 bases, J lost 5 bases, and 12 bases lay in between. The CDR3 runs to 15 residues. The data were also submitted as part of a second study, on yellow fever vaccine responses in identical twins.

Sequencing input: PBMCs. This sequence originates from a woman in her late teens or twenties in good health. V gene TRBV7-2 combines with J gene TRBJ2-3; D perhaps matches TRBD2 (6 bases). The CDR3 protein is CASSLAWRGEDTQYF. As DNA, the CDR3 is TGTGCCAGCAGCTTAGCGTGGAGGGGAGAAGATACGCAGTATTTT.